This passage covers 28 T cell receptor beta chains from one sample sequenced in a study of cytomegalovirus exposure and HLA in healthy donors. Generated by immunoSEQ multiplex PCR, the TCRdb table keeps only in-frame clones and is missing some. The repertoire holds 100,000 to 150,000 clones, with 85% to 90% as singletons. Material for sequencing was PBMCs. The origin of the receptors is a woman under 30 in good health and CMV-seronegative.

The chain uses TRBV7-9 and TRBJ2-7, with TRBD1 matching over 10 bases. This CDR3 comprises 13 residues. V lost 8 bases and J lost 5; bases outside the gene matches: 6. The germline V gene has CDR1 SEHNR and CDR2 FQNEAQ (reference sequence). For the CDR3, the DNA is TGTGCCAGCTTGGGACAGGGGTATAACGAGCAGTACTTC. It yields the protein CASLGQGYNEQYF.

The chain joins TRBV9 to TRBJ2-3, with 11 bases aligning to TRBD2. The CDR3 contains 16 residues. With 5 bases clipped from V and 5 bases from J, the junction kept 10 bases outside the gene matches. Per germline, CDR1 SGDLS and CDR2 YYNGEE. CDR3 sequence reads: CASSSVAGGQRDTQYF. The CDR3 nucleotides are TGTGCCAGCAGTAGCGTAGCGGGGGGGCAGAGAGATACGCAGTATTTT.

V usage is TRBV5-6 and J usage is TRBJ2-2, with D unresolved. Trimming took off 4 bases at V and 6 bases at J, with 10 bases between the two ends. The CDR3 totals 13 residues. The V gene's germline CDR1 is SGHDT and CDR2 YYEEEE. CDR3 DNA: TGTGCCAGCAGCGGGCTGGTTGCCGGGGAGCTGTTTTTT. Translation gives CASSGLVAGELFF.

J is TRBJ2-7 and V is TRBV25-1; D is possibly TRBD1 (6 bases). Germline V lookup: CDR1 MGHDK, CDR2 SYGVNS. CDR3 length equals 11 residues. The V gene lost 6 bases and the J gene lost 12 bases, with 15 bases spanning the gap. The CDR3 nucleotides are TGTGCCAGCAGGGACAGCACGAAGTGGTACTTC. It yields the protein CASRDSTKWYF.

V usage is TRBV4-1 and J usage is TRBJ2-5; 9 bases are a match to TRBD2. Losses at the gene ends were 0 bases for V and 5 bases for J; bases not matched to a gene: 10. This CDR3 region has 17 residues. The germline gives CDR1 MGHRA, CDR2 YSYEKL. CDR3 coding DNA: TGCGCCAGCAGCCAAGAATGGCGAGCGGGGGGCCCGGAGACCCAGTACTTC. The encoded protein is CASSQEWRAGGPETQYF.

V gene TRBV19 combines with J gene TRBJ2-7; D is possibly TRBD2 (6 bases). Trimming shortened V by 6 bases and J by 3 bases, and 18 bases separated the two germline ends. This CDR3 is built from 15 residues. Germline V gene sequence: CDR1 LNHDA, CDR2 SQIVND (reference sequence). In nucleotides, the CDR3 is TGTGCCAGTAGGGGGTCCGGGACTGGTGACTACGAGCAGTACTTC. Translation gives CASRGSGTGDYEQYF.

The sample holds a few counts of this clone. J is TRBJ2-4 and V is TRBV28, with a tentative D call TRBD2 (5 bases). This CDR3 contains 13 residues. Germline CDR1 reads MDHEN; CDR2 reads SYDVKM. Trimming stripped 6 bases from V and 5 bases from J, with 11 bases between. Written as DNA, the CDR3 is TGTGCCAGCAGCCGACCACTAGAAAACATTCAGTACTTC. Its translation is CASSRPLENIQYF.

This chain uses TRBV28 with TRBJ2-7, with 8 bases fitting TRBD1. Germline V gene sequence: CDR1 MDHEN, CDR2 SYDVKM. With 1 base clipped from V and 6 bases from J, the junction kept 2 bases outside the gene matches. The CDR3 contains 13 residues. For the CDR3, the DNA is TGTGCCAGCAGTTTATTCACAGGGGGCGAGCAGTACTTC. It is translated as CASSLFTGGEQYF.

The CDR3 DNA follows: TGTGCCAGCAGTCTATTAGGGACAGGGGTTCACGAGCAGTACTTC. Its translation is CASSLLGTGVHEQYF. The chain has TRBV27 and TRBJ2-7; 10 bases fit TRBD1. Trimming took 5 bases from V and 5 from J; bases not matched to a gene: 9. The CDR3 length is 15 residues. Looked up from germline, CDR1 is MNHEY and CDR2 is SMNVEV (reference sequence).

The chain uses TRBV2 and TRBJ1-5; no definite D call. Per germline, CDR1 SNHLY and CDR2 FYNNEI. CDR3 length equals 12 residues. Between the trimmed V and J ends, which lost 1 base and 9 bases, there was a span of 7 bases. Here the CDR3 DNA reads TGTGCCAGCAGTGAAGGAGGGCGGCCCCAGCATTTT. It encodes CASSEGGRPQHF.

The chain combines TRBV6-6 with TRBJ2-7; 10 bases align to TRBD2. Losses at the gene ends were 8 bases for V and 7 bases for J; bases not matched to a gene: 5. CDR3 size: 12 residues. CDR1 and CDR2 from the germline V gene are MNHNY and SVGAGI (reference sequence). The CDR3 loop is CASAGLAWEQYF. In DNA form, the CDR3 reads TGTGCCAGCGCGGGACTAGCGTGGGAGCAGTACTTC.

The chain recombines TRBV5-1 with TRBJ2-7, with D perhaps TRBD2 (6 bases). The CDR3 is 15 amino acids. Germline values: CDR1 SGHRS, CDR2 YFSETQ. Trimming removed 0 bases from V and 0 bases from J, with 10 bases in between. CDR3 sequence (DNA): TGCGCCAGCAGCTTGGTTGGAGGGAGCTCCTACGAGCAGTACTTC. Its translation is CASSLVGGSSYEQYF.

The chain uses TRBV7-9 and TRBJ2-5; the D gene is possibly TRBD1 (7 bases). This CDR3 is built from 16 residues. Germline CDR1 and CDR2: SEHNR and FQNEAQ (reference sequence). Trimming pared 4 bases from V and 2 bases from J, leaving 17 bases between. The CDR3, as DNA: TGTGCCAGCAGCTCGAGATGGACAGGAGGGCAAGAGACCCAGTACTTC. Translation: CASSSRWTGGQETQYF.

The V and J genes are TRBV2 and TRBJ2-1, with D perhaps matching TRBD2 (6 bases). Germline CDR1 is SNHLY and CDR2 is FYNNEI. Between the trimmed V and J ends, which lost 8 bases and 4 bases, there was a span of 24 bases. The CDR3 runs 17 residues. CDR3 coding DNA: TGTGCCAGCGGGATTGGGGTGAGGGTGGGGGGTTACAATGAGCAGTTCTTC. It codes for CASGIGVRVGGYNEQFF.

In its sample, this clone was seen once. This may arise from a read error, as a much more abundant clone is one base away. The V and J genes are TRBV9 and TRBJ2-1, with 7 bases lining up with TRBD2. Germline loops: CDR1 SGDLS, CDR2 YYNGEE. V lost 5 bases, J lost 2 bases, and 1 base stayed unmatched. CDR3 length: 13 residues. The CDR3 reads CASSAGAYNEQFF. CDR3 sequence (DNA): TGTGCCAGCAGTGCGGGAGCCTACAATGAGCAGTTCTTC.

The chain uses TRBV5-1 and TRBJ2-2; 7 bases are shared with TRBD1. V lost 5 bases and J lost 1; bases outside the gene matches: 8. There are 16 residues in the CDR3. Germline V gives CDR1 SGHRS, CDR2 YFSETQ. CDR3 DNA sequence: TGCGCCAGCAGTGTAGACGGACAGGTGAACACCGGGGAGCTGTTTTTT. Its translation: CASSVDGQVNTGELFF.

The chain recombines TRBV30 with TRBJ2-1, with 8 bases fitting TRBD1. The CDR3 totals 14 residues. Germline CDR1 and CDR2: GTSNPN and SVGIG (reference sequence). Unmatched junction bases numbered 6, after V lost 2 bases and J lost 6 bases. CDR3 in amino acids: CAWSQGAVLNEQFF. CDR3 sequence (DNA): TGTGCCTGGAGTCAGGGGGCGGTTCTCAATGAGCAGTTCTTC.

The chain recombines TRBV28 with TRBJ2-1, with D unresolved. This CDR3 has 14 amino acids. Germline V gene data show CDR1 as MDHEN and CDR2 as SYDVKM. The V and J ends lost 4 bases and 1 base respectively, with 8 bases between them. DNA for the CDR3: TGTGCCAGCAGTTCTTTCGCGTCCTACAATGAGCAGTTCTTC. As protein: CASSSFASYNEQFF.

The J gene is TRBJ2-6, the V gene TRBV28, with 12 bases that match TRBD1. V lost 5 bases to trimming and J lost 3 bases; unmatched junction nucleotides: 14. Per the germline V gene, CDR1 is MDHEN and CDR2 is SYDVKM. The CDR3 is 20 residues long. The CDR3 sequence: CASSPSLPGQGARGANVLTF. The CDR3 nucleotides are TGTGCCAGCAGTCCAAGCCTCCCGGGACAGGGGGCTCGTGGGGCCAACGTCCTGACTTTC.

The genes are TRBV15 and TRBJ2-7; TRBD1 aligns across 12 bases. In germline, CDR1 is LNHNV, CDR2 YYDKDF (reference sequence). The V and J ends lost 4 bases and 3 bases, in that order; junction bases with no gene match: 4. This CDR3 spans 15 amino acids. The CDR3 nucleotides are TGTGCCACCAGCATGAGGGACAGGGGGCACTACGAGCAGTACTTC. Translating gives CATSMRDRGHYEQYF. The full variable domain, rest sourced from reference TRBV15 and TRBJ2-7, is DAMVIQNPRYQVTQFGKPVTLSCSQTLNHNVMYWYQQKSSQAPKLLFHYYDKDFNNEADTPDNFQSRRPNTSFCFLDIRSPGLGDTAMYLCATSMRDRGHYEQYFGPGTRLTVT.

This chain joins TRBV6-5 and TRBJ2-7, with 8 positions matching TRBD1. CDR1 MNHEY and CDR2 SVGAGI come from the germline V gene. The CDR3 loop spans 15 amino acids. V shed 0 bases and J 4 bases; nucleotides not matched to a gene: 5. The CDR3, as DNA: TGTGCCAGCAGTTACTCTCGACAGGGGCAATACGAGCAGTACTTC. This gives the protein CASSYSRQGQYEQYF.

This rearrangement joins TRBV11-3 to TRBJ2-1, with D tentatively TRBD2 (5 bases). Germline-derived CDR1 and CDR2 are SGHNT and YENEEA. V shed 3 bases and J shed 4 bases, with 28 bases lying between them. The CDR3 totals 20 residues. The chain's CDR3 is CASSFPLGSRGLQSYNEQFF. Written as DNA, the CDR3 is TGTGCCAGCAGCTTCCCATTAGGCTCCAGAGGGCTCCAATCGTACAATGAGCAGTTCTTC.

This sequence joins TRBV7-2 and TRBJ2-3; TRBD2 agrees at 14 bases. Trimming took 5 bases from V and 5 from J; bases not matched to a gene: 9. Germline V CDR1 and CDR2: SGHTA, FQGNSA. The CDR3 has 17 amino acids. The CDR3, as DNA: TGTGCCAGCAGCCCAAGTGGGACTAGCGGGAGAAGAGATACGCAGTATTTT. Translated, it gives CASSPSGTSGRRDTQYF. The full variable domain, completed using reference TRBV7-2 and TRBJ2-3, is GAGVSQSPSNKVTEKGKDVELRCDPISGHTALYWYRQSLGQGLEFLIYFQGNSAPDKSGLPSDRFSAERTGGSVSTLTIQRTQQEDSAVYLCASSPSGTSGRRDTQYFGPGTRLTVL.

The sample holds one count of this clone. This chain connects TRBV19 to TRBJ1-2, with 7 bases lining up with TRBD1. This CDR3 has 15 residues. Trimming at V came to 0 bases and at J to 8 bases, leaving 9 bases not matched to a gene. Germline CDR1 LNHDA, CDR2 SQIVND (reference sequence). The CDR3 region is CASSIDLETGEGYTF. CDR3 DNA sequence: TGTGCCAGTAGTATAGATCTGGAAACAGGGGAAGGCTACACCTTC.

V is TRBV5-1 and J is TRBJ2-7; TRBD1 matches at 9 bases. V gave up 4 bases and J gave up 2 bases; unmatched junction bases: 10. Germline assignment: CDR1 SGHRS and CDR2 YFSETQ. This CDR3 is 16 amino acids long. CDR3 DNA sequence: TGCGCCAGCAGCCCGAGGACAGGGGCCCAAACCTACGAGCAGTACTTC. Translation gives CASSPRTGAQTYEQYF.

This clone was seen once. The CDR3 DNA reads TGTGCCAGCTCGCAGCGGGAGGGAGATACGCAGTATTTT. Encoded protein: CASSQREGDTQYF. The rearrangement uses TRBV18 and TRBJ2-3, with TRBD2 matching 10 bases. This CDR3 is 13 amino acids long. Germline-derived CDR1 and CDR2 are KGHSH and LQKENI. V shed 6 bases, J shed 5 bases, and the junction held 2 bases outside the gene matches.

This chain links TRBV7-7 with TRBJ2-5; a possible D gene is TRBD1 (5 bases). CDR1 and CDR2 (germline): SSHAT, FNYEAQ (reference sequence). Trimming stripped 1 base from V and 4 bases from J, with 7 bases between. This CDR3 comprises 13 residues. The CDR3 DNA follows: TGTGCCAGCAGCTTAGATACAGGAGAGACCCAGTACTTC. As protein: CASSLDTGETQYF.

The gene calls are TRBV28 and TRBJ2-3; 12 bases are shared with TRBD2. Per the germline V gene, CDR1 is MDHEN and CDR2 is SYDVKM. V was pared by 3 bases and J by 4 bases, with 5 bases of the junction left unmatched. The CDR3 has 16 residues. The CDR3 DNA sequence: TGTGCCAGCAGTTTGTGGACTAGCGGGAAGGCAGATACGCAGTATTTT. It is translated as CASSLWTSGKADTQYF.